The clone carrying this T cell receptor (beta chain) was seen a few times. The sample comes from a study of blood T cell repertoires in COVID-19. The overall study: Some COVID-19 samples were acute and others convalescent; all came from the United States, Italy and Spain.

CDR1 is MNHEY and CDR2 is SMNVEV in the germline V gene (reference sequence). V lost 5 bases and J 0 bases, leaving 2 bases between the germline ends. There are 12 residues in the CDR3. As originally analysed: The authors estimated nucleated cell counts from reference gene primer amplification. The repertoire was sequenced with immunoSEQ multiplex PCR; TCRdb's copy has only in-frame clones and lacks some. D and trimming were read from the DNA, whereas the V and J calls and clone size are those reported in that table. This sample has 90,000 to 120,000 clones, with approximately 88% found just once. V is TRBV27 and J is TRBJ1-5, with no clear D. The origin of this receptor is a man in his fifties with active or convalescent COVID-19. Sequenced input: peripheral blood. The CDR3 DNA follows: TGTGCCAGCAGTCTTAGCAATCAGCCCCAGCATTTT. Its translation is CASSLSNQPQHF.